Shown below are 25 T cell receptor beta chains from a single sample sequenced in a study of blood T cells in healthy people across ages. Then a second PCR, running roughly 7 to 11 cycles, was carried out with a sample-barcoded 5' primer and a J-beta primer mix. TCRdb used MiXCR to reprocess the 5' RACE reads, holding one entry per CDR3 protein. The table has some 1,000,000 distinct CDR3 sequences, around 27% seen once. These sequences were also reported in another study, on T cells of mothers and their children.

The specimen was blood. These receptors were collected from a girl aged 2 to 9 in good health.

The chain joins TRBV28 to TRBJ2-3; TRBD2 might be the D (6 bases). Per the germline V gene, CDR1 is MDHEN and CDR2 is SYDVKM. Trimming removed 3 bases from V and 3 bases from J, with 13 bases in between. The CDR3 is 15 residues long. CDR3 nucleotides: TGTGCCAGCAGTTTTTCCCGGGACTGGACAGATACGCAGTATTTT. Translation gives CASSFSRDWTDTQYF.

This clonotype has more than one count but fewer than ten. The V and J genes are TRBV28 and TRBJ2-3; 8 bases agree with TRBD2. The junction had 7 bases not matched to a gene; V was cut back by 6 bases and J by 2 bases. The CDR3 runs 15 residues. From germline, CDR1 is MDHEN and CDR2 SYDVKM. The CDR3 here is CASSLIAGLTDTQYF. CDR3 DNA sequence: TGTGCCAGCAGCCTCATAGCGGGGCTCACAGATACGCAGTATTTT.

The genes are TRBV6-5 and TRBJ2-1, with TRBD2 identical over 7 bases. Germline CDR1 is MNHEY and CDR2 is SVGAGI. V trimming: 1 base; J trimming: 5 bases; junction bases outside the gene matches: 2. The CDR3 length is 14 residues. The CDR3 DNA reads TGTGCCAGCAGTTACTGGGGGGGGGACAATGAGCAGTTCTTC. Encoded protein: CASSYWGGDNEQFF.

J is TRBJ1-5 and V is TRBV4-2; D is uncertain. This CDR3 spans 15 amino acids. Germline lookup yields CDR1 LGHNA and CDR2 YNFKEQ. V lost 0 bases and J lost 3, with 9 bases in between. CDR3 coding DNA: TGTGCCAGCAGCCAAGACACGGACCCCAATCAGCCCCAGCATTTT. As protein: CASSQDTDPNQPQHF.

Concerning this clonotype: The conserved phenylalanine or tryptophan normally closing the CDR3 is absent here, so this likely arose from a read error. This sequence joins TRBV12-3 or TRBV12-4 and TRBJ2-4; no definite D call. V was pared by 3 bases and J by 8 bases, with 8 bases between. There are 12 residues in the CDR3. The CDR3 DNA reads as TGTGCCAGCAGTTTTGGGGAATACATTCAGTACCTC. This encodes CASSFGEYIQYL.

This clonotype was counted only a few times. V is TRBV10-3 and J is TRBJ2-3; 10 bases map to TRBD2. CDR3 length: 15 amino acids. J was trimmed by 1 base and V by 8 bases; bases with no gene match: 6. Looked up from germline, CDR1 is ENHRY and CDR2 is SYGVKD. The CDR3 DNA is TGTGCCATCTCTGAAGCGGGAGGGGGCACAGATACGCAGTATTTT. This encodes CAISEAGGGTDTQYF.

The chain couples TRBV24-1 to TRBJ2-7; 10 bases line up with TRBD1. The V and J ends lost 4 bases and 3 bases, in that order; junction bases with no gene match: 8. Germline V gene data show CDR1 as KGHDR and CDR2 as SFDVKD. This CDR3 contains 16 residues. The DNA for the CDR3 is TGTGCCACCAGTGACTCCCGGGACAGGGGTCTCTACGAGCAGTACTTC. Translated, it gives CATSDSRDRGLYEQYF.

This chain links TRBV7-3 with TRBJ1-5; 10 bases match TRBD1. From germline, CDR1 is SGHTA and CDR2 FQGTGA. This CDR3 is 15 amino acids long. Germline trimming cut 5 bases from V and 4 bases from J; bases unmatched to any gene: 5. The CDR3 region has the DNA TGTGCCAGCAGCACCGGGACAGGGGAAAATCAGCCCCAGCATTTT. It is translated as CASSTGTGENQPQHF.

This clonotype was seen more than once but under ten times. The chain is built from TRBV7-9 and TRBJ2-6, with D unresolved. V was cut by 10 bases and J by 0 bases, with 10 bases left in between. Germline CDR1 SEHNR, CDR2 FQNEAQ (reference sequence). The CDR3 is made up of 14 amino acids. DNA of the CDR3: TGTGCCACCCCGTTTCACTCTGGGGCCAACGTCCTGACTTTC. As protein: CATPFHSGANVLTF.

This clonotype has just a few counts. One end of the junction does not line up with germline, which may come from a read error. This chain joins TRBV7-8 and TRBJ2-1, with D perhaps TRBD1 or TRBD2 (5 bases each). CDR3 length: 17 amino acids. Germline V gene data show CDR1 as SGHVS and CDR2 as FQNEAQ. The CDR3 DNA reads as TGTGCCAGCAGTGGCGAGGGTGGGGGTAGCTCCTACAACGAGCAGTTCTTC. This gives the protein CASSGEGGGSSYNEQFF.

The V gene is TRBV10-2, the J gene TRBJ2-7, with D maybe TRBD1 (6 bases). The ends were cut back, 10 bases at V and 3 bases at J, with 13 bases in the middle. Germline CDR1 WSHSY, CDR2 SAAADI. This CDR3 has 12 residues. CDR3 DNA sequence: TGCGCCAACCGGGACAAGATCTACGAGCAGTACTTC. This encodes CANRDKIYEQYF.

J is TRBJ1-2 and V is TRBV18; D gene unclear. CDR3 length: 14 amino acids. V was trimmed by 2 bases and J by 6 bases, leaving 13 bases between them. Germline CDR1 KGHSH, CDR2 LQKENI. For the CDR3, the DNA is TGTGCCAGCTCACCAGGAACTTGGGGAGATGGCTACACCTTC. It codes for CASSPGTWGDGYTF.

The chain couples TRBV4-1 to TRBJ2-7; D might be TRBD2 (6 bases). Looked up from germline, CDR1 is MGHRA and CDR2 is YSYEKL. The ends were cut back, 4 bases at V and 4 bases at J, with 20 bases in the middle. CDR3 size: 16 residues. The CDR3 DNA sequence: TGCGCCAGCAGCCCCTTAGTTTCCGGGACTCCTTACGAGCAGTACTTC. It encodes CASSPLVSGTPYEQYF.

The chain joins TRBV9 to TRBJ2-2, with D hard to call. CDR3 size: 12 residues. V shed 0 bases and J shed 8 bases, with 5 bases lying between them. Germline V gene data show CDR1 as SGDLS and CDR2 as YYNGEE. CDR3 DNA sequence: TGTGCCAGCAGCGTAGGGGATGGGGAGCTGTTTTTT. Residues: CASSVGDGELFF. Based on the CDR3 plus reference TRBV9 and TRBJ2-2, the full variable domain is DSGVTQTPKHLITATGQRVTLRCSPRSGDLSVYWYQQSLDQGLQFLIQYYNGEERAKGNILERFSAQQFPDLHSELNLSSLELGDSALYFCASSVGDGELFFGEGSRLTVL.

V usage is TRBV25-1 and J usage is TRBJ2-1; 9 nucleotides align to TRBD2. CDR1 and CDR2 from the germline V gene are MGHDK and SYGVNS. The ends lost 3 bases at V and 8 bases at J; junction bases unmatched: 11. The CDR3 is 16 residues long. CDR3 DNA: TGTGCCAGCAGTGATCCAATAGCGGGAGCCCCTGATGAGCAGTTCTTC. This encodes CASSDPIAGAPDEQFF.

The chain has TRBV2 and TRBJ1-3; a possible D gene is TRBD1 (6 bases). Germline loops: CDR1 SNHLY, CDR2 FYNNEI. CDR3 length equals 14 residues. V was trimmed by 6 bases and J by 3 bases, leaving 12 bases between them. DNA for the CDR3: TGTGCCAGCAGCCTACAGGGAGATGGAAACACCATATATTTT. Its protein product is CASSLQGDGNTIYF.

The rearrangement uses TRBV6-6 and TRBJ1-1; no clear D. The CDR3 is 11 amino acids. Trimming took off 7 bases at V and 7 bases at J, with 10 bases between the two ends. Germline-derived CDR1 and CDR2 are MNHNY and SVGAGI (reference sequence). CDR3 sequence reads: CASNSIFEAFF. The CDR3 region has the DNA TGTGCCAGCAACTCCATCTTTGAAGCTTTCTTT.

This chain links TRBV28 with TRBJ1-4; 7 nucleotides agree with TRBD1. The germline CDR1 and CDR2 sequences are MDHEN and SYDVKM. After removal of 6 bases from V and 8 bases from J, the junction contained 9 bases not matched to a gene. This CDR3 comprises 14 residues. This CDR3 reads CASRLTGLSEKLFF. The CDR3 DNA follows: TGTGCCAGCAGGTTGACAGGGCTTTCGGAAAAACTGTTTTTT. Together with reference TRBV28 and TRBJ1-4, the CDR3 gives the full variable domain: DVKVTQSSRYLVKRTGEKVFLECVQDMDHENMFWYRQDPGLGLRLIYFSYDVKMKEKGDIPEGYSVSREKKERFSLILESASTNQTSMYLCASRLTGLSEKLFFGSGTQLSVL.

The V gene is TRBV12-3 or TRBV12-4, the J gene TRBJ1-2; D call uncertain. This CDR3 spans 13 amino acids. With 8 bases removed from V and 3 bases from J, the gap between germline ends came to 13 bases. The CDR3 DNA sequence: TGTGCCAGCGTCGGCGGCGGGGACTATGGCTACACCTTC. It specifies CASVGGGDYGYTF.

The table lists this clonotype with a few counts. The chain links TRBV20-1 to TRBJ2-3; 9 positions agree with TRBD2. Germline CDR1 is DFQATT and CDR2 is SNEGSKA (reference sequence). The CDR3 runs 17 residues. V lost 5 bases, J lost 0 bases, and 12 bases stayed unmatched. This CDR3 is CSAGRGLAGASTDTQYF. The DNA of the CDR3 is TGCAGTGCTGGAAGGGGCTTAGCGGGGGCCAGCACAGATACGCAGTATTTT.

V usage is TRBV28 and J usage is TRBJ2-7, with 14 bases aligning to TRBD2. V dropped 3 bases and J dropped 3; count of bases not matched to a gene: 7. CDR1 is MDHEN, CDR2 SYDVKM, per germline. This CDR3 is built from 17 residues. This CDR3 reads CASSFETSGRASYEQYF. In nucleotides, the CDR3 is TGTGCCAGCAGTTTTGAGACTAGCGGGAGGGCCAGCTACGAGCAGTACTTC.

This chain joins TRBV7-2 and TRBJ1-1, with 7 bases identical to TRBD1. Losses at the gene ends were 0 bases for V and 6 bases for J; bases not matched to a gene: 4. CDR3 length equals 14 residues. Germline loops: CDR1 SGHTA, CDR2 FQGNSA. CDR3 protein: CASSLATGYSEAFF. The CDR3 DNA sequence: TGTGCCAGCAGCTTAGCGACAGGGTACTCTGAAGCTTTCTTT.

About this clonotype: Because the CDR3 is missing its conserved closing phenylalanine or tryptophan, this is likely a read error. The V and J genes are TRBV11-3 and TRBJ2-4; D uncertain. CDR3 length: 14 residues. Germline V gene data show CDR1 as SGHNT and CDR2 as YENEEA. V lost 1 base, J lost 5 bases, and 9 bases lay in between. CDR3 amino acids: CASSLVRQENIQYL. The CDR3 DNA sequence: TGTGCCAGCAGCTTAGTCCGCCAGGAAAACATTCAGTACCTC.

This chain uses TRBV19 with TRBJ2-7; D call uncertain. The DNA end is a closer match to TRBJ2-1, so the J assignment may be wrong. This CDR3 spans 15 amino acids. Germline V CDR1 and CDR2: LNHDA, SQIVND (reference sequence). The DNA for the CDR3 is TGTGCCAGTAGTATAGAGCAAGTTGTCTACAATGAGCAGTTCTTC. Protein: CASSIEQVVYNEQFF.

The chain combines TRBV19 with TRBJ1-3, with TRBD1 as a possible D gene (6 bases). Trimming took 7 bases from V and 0 from J, leaving 19 bases between them. CDR3 length equals 17 residues. Per germline, CDR1 LNHDA and CDR2 SQIVND (reference sequence). The CDR3 sequence is CASTPGAGVHSGNTIYF. The CDR3 DNA sequence: TGTGCCAGTACCCCAGGGGCAGGGGTCCACTCTGGAAACACCATATATTTT.